This TCR beta chain was obtained from a study of T cell responses to AZD1222 COVID-19 vaccine. Generated by immunoSEQ multiplex PCR, the TCRdb table keeps only in-frame clones and is missing some. The table lists 150,000 to 200,000 clones, 75% to 95% of them singletons. Study-wide findings and caveats: Sampling that yielded the repertoires occurred only after the peak T cell response. White British ancestry dominated among donors, who included more females, and clonal diversity was possibly underestimated. Baseline serology detected seropositivity in only six AZD1222 recipients.

The CDR3 loop spans 13 amino acids. Between the trimmed V and J ends, which lost 4 bases and 3 bases, there was a span of 7 bases. Worth noting for this clone: Its antigen is not known.

The genes are TRBV12-3 or TRBV12-4 and TRBJ1-5; D not resolved. Specimen: peripheral blood, collected on day 0 of AZD1222 vaccination. The sequence came from an adult in good health. CDR3 nucleotide sequence: TGTGCCAGCAGTTCCCGGTACAATCAGCCCCAGCATTTT. Amino acids: CASSSRYNQPQHF.